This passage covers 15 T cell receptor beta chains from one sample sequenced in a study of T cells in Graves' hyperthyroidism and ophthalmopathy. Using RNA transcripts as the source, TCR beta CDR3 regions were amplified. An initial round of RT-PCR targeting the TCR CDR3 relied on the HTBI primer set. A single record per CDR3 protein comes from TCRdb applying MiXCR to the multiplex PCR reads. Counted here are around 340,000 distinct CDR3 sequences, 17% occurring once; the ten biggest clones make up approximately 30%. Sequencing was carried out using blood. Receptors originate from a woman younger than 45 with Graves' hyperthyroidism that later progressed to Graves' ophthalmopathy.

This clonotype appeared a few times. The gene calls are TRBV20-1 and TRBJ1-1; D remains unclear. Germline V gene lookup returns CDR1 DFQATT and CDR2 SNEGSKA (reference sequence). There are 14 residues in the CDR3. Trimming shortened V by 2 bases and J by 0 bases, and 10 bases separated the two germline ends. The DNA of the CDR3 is TGCAGTGCTAGAATGGGCAGCATGAACACTGAAGCTTTCTTT. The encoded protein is CSARMGSMNTEAFF.

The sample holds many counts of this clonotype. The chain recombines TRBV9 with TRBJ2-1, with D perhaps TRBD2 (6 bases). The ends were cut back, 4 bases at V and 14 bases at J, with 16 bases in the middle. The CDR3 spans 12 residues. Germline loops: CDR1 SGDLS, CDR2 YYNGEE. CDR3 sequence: CASSSGNGEEFF. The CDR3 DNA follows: TGTGCCAGCAGCTCCGGAAACGGGGAGGAGTTCTTC. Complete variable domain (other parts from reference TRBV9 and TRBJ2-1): DSGVTQTPKHLITATGQRVTLRCSPRSGDLSVYWYQQSLDQGLQFLIQYYNGEERAKGNILERFSAQQFPDLHSELNLSSLELGDSALYFCASSSGNGEEFFGPGTRLTVL.

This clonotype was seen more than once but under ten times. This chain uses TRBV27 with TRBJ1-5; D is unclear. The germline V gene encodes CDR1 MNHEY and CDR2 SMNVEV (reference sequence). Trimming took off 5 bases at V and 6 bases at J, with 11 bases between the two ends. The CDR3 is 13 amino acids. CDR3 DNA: TGTGCCAGCAGTCCTGGCGGGCCTCAGCCCCAGCATTTT. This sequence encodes CASSPGGPQPQHF.

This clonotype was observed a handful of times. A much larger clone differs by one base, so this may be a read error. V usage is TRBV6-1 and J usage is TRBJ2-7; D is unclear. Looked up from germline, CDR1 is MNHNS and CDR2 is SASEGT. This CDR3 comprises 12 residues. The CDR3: CATTRSEGEQCF. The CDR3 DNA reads TGTGCCACCACCCGGAGCGAAGGCGAGCAGTGCTTC.

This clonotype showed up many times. This chain's CDR3 is CASSLGVRGTNEKLFF. CDR3 coding DNA: TGTGCCAGCAGTTTAGGGGTGCGAGGGACTAATGAAAAACTGTTTTTT. The chain couples TRBV28 to TRBJ1-4; D is unclear. V was trimmed by 2 bases and J by 2 bases, leaving 12 bases between them. The CDR3 extends over 16 amino acids. Germline values: CDR1 MDHEN, CDR2 SYDVKM.

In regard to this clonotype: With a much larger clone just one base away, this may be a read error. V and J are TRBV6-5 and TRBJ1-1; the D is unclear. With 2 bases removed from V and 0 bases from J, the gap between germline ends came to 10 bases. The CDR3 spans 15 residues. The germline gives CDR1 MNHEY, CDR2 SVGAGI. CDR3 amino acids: CASSYVQAMNTEAFF. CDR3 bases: TGTGCCAGCAGTTACGTCCAGGCCATGAACACTGAAGCTTTCTTT.

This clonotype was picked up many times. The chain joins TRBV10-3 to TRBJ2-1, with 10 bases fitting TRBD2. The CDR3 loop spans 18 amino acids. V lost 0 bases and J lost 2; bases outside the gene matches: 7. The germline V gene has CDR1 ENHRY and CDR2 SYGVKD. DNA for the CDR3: TGTGCCATCAGTGAGTCCAGCGGGAGGGCCCTAGCCTACAATGAGCAGTTCTTC. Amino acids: CAISESSGRALAYNEQFF.

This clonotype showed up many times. The CDR3 reads CAINQGGEAFF. DNA for the CDR3: TGTGCCATCAACCAGGGCGGTGAAGCTTTCTTT. V gene TRBV10-3 combines with J gene TRBJ1-1, with a weak D call TRBD1 (5 bases). Germline CDR1 and CDR2: ENHRY and SYGVKD. This CDR3 region has 11 residues. Deletions cut 7 bases from V and 7 bases from J, with 10 bases between.

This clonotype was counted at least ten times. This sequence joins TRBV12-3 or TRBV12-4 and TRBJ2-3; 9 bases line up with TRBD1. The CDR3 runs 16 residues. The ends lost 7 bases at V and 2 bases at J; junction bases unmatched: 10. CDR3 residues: CASTHGTGFDTDTQYF. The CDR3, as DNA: TGTGCCAGCACCCATGGGACAGGGTTTGACACAGATACGCAGTATTTT.

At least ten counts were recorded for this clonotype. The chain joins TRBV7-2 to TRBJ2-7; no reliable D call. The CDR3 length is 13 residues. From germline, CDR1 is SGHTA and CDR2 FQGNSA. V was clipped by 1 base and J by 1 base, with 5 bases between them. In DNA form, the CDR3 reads TGTGCCAGCAGCTTAGAACGGTCCTACGAGCAGTACTTC. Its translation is CASSLERSYEQYF.

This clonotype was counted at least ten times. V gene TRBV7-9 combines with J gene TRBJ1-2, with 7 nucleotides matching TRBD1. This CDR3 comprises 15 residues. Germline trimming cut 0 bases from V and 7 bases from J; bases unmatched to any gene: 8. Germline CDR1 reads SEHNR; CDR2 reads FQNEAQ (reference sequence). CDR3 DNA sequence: TGTGCCAGCAGCTTAGCGGAAAAGGGGGCTGGTGGCTACACCTTC. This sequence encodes CASSLAEKGAGGYTF.

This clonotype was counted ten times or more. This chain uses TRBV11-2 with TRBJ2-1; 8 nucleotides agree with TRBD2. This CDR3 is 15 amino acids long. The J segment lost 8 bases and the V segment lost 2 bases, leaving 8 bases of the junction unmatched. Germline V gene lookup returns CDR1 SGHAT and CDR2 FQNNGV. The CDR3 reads CASSLPGLAGDEQFF. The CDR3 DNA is TGTGCCAGCAGCTTACCCGGACTAGCCGGCGATGAGCAGTTCTTC.

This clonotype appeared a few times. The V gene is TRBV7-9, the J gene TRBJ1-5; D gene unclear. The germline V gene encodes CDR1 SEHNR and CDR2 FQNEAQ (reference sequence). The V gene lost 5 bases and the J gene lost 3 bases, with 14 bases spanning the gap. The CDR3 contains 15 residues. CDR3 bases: TGTGCCAGCAGCCGTACCACAGCGAACAATCAGCCCCAGCATTTT. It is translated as CASSRTTANNQPQHF.

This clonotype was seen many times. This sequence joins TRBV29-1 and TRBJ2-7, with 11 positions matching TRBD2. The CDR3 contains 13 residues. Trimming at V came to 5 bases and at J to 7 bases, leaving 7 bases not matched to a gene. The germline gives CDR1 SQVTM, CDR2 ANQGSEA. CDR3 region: CSVTSGSGGEQYF. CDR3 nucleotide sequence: TGCAGCGTTACTAGCGGGAGTGGAGGGGAGCAGTACTTC.

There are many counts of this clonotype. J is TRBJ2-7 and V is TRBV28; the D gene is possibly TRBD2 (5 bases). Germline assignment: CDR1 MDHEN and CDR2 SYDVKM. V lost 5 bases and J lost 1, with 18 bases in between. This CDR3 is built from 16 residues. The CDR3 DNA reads TGTGCCAGCAGTCTCCCGGGGATGAAACCATCCTACGAGCAGTACTTC. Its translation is CASSLPGMKPSYEQYF.